Listed below are T cell receptor beta chains from one sample, sequenced in a study of blood T cell repertoires in COVID-19. Sequenced by immunoSEQ multiplex PCR; TCRdb stores in-frame clones only, minus some. The table records about 200,000 clones, approximately 90% of them present only once. The sample taken for sequencing was peripheral blood. The receptor source for this set is an elderly man with acute or convalescent COVID-19. The CDR3 runs from the conserved cysteine through the conserved F or W. The D gene is left open where the match is weak. Clone size is given for some rows only: seen once, a few or many times, or a class if the clone is expanded.

clone_size j_call v_call d_call cdr3_nt cdr3_aa
NA TRBJ2-7 TRBV28 NA TGTGCCAGCAGTTTAGCGGGGACAGCTTCCTACGAGCAGTACTTC CASSLAGTASYEQYF
NA TRBJ1-6 TRBV28 NA TGTGCCAGCAGTTTATTTCCAGGGCCCCCGTATAATTCACCCCTCCACTTT CASSLFPGPPYNSPLHF
NA TRBJ2-7 TRBV11-2 TRBD1 TGTGCCAGCAGCTCCGGGACAGGGGGCCCCTACGAGCAGTACTTC CASSSGTGGPYEQYF
NA TRBJ1-2 TRBV24-1 TRBD1 TGTGCCACCAGTGTGGGGGACAGGGCCTATGGCTACACCTTC CATSVGDRAYGYTF
NA TRBJ2-1 TRBV4-2 NA TGTGCCAGCAGCCTAAACTACAATGAGCAGTTCTTC CASSLNYNEQFF
NA TRBJ2-3 TRBV28 TRBD2 TGTGCCAGCAGTTCCAGGCTAGCGGGAGTAGTAACAGATACGCAGTATTTT CASSSRLAGVVTDTQYF
NA TRBJ2-1 TRBV27 NA TGTGCCAGCAGTTTATCCCAGGGGTATGACCCCTACAATGAGCAGTTCTTC CASSLSQGYDPYNEQFF
NA TRBJ2-2 TRBV6-5 TRBD1 TGTGCCAGTAGCAGGACAGGGGGGACCGGGGAGCTGTTTTTT CASSRTGGTGELFF
NA TRBJ1-1 TRBV7-9 TRBD1 TGTGCCAGCAGCGGACAGGGGAGTGGCACTGAAGCTTTCTTT CASSGQGSGTEAFF
NA TRBJ1-2 TRBV28 TRBD1 TGTGCCAGCACCCCTTTGGGGACAGGGATCTATGGCTACACCTTC CASTPLGTGIYGYTF
once TRBJ2-1 TRBV18 TRBD1 TGTGCCAGCTCACCTCCGGGACAGGGAAATTCTCATGAGCAGTTCTTC CASSPPGQGNSHEQFF
NA TRBJ2-1 TRBV7-2 TRBD2 TGTGCCAGCAGCCCAAGCGGGAGGGTCAGGAATGAGCAGTTCTTC CASSPSGRVRNEQFF
NA TRBJ1-6 TRBV7-9 TRBD1 TGTGCCAGCAGCGCAGGGGGCTCACCCCTCCACTTT CASSAGGSPLHF
NA TRBJ1-4 TRBV15 TRBD1 TGTGCCACCAGATGGGGACAGGCACCTAATGAAAAACTGTTTTTT CATRWGQAPNEKLFF
NA TRBJ1-4 TRBV6-6 NA TGTGCCAGCAGCATCAGCAGGGCAACTAATGAAAAACTGTTTTTT CASSISRATNEKLFF
NA TRBJ2-3 TRBV29-1 NA TGCAGCGTTGAACCCAGCGCGGCGGATACGCAGTATTTT CSVEPSAADTQYF
NA TRBJ2-2 TRBV5-4 NA TGTGCCAGCAGCTTGGGTTCGGGGGCGAACACCGGGGAGCTGTTTTTT CASSLGSGANTGELFF
NA TRBJ1-5 TRBV10-1 NA TGCGCCAGCAGTGAATGGTTAGGGGCCCCCCTCGGGGGACGCAATCAGCCCCAGCATTTT CASSEWLGAPLGGRNQPQHF
NA TRBJ2-2 TRBV12-3/TRBV12-4 NA TGTGCCAGCAGTTTCGAGTTCACCGGGGAGCTGTTTTTT CASSFEFTGELFF
NA TRBJ2-7 TRBV27 TRBD1 TGTGCCAGCAGTTTATCTTCCGAACAGGGGGCCACCTACGAGCAGTACTTC CASSLSSEQGATYEQYF
NA TRBJ2-3 TRBV24-1 TRBD2 TGTGCCACCGCCATCGGGACTATAAGCACAGATACGCAGTATTTT CATAIGTISTDTQYF
NA TRBJ2-3 TRBV6-1 NA TGTGCCAGCAGTGTGCACCGACGGGGAAGCACAGATACGCAGTATTTT CASSVHRRGSTDTQYF
NA TRBJ1-4 TRBV7-6 NA TGTGCCAGCAGCTTAATCCAGGGTAGTGAAAAACTGTTTTTT CASSLIQGSEKLFF
NA TRBJ2-5 TRBV18 NA TGTGCCAGCTCACCCCCCTGGGGGAGCGGGGAGACCCAGTACTTC CASSPPWGSGETQYF
once TRBJ2-1 TRBV27 TRBD2 TGTGCCAGCAGAGGACTAGCGGGATATAATGAGCAGTTCTTC CASRGLAGYNEQFF
once TRBJ1-2 TRBV27 TRBD1 TGTGCCAGCAACTCGACAGGGAAAGAAAGAGGAAACTATGGCTACACCTTC CASNSTGKERGNYGYTF